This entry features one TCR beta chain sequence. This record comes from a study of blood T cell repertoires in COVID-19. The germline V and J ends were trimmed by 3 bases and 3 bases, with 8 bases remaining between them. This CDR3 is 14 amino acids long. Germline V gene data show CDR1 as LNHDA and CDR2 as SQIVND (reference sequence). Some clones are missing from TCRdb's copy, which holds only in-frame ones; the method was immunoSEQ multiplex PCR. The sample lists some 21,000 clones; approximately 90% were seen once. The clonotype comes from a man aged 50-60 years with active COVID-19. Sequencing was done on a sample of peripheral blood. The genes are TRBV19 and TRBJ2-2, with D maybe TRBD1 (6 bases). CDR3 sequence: CASSIRGYTGELFF. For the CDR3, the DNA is TGTGCCAGTAGTATCAGGGGCTACACCGGGGAGCTGTTTTTT.